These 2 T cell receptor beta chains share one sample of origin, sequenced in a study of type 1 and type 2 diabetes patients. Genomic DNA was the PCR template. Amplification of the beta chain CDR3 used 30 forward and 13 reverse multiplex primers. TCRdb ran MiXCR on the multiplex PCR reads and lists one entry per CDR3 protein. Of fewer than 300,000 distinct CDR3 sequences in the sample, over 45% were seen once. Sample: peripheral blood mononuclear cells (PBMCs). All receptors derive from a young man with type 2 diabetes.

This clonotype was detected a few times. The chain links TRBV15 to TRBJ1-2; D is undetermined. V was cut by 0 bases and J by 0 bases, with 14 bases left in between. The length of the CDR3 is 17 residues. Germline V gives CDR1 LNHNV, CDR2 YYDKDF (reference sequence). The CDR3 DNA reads TGTGCCACCAGCAGAGACCGGACCTCAAATACTAACTATGGCTACACCTTC. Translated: CATSRDRTSNTNYGYTF.

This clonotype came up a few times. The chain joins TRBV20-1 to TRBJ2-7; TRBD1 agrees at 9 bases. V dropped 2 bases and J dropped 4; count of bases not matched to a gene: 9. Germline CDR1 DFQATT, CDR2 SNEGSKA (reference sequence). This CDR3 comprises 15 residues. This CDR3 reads CSARIWGDRVYEQYF. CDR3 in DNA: TGCAGTGCTAGAATATGGGGGGACAGGGTTTACGAGCAGTACTTC.